Below, 27 T cell receptor beta chains from the same sample are listed, as sequenced in a study of cytomegalovirus exposure and HLA in healthy donors. The PCR ran on 60 Vbeta and 13 Jbeta primers. Sequenced by immunoSEQ multiplex PCR; TCRdb stores in-frame clones only, minus some. The sample includes approximately 220,000 clones, nearly 80% of them seen just once. The sample taken for sequencing was PBMCs. These receptors were collected from a male donor in good health and CMV-seronegative.

V is TRBV9 and J is TRBJ2-3; 13 nucleotides match TRBD2. The CDR3 has 16 residues. Germline-derived CDR1 and CDR2 are SGDLS and YYNGEE. Trimming cost V 4 bases and J 6 bases; bases outside gene matches: 8. The CDR3 DNA reads as TGTGCCAGCAGCATCACACTAGCGGGGGGGCCGGATACGCAGTATTTT. Translated: CASSITLAGGPDTQYF.

The chain carries TRBV5-6 and TRBJ1-1; D call uncertain. Trimming stripped 0 bases from V and 1 base from J, with 7 bases between. The CDR3 covers 14 residues. Germline V CDR1 and CDR2: SGHDT, YYEEEE. The CDR3 DNA is TGTGCCAGCAGCTTGGGCGGGCAGAACACTGAAGCTTTCTTT. Translating it yields CASSLGGQNTEAFF. The full variable domain, its missing parts supplied by reference TRBV5-6 and TRBJ1-1, is DAGVTQSPTHLIKTRGQQVTLRCSPKSGHDTVSWYQQALGQGPQFIFQYYEEEERQRGNFPDRFSGHQFPNYSSELNVNALLLGDSALYLCASSLGGQNTEAFFGQGTRLTVV.

The J gene is TRBJ2-1, the V gene TRBV9; D gene unclear. V dropped 6 bases and J dropped 5 bases, with 15 bases sitting between them. The CDR3 runs 14 residues. Germline values: CDR1 SGDLS, CDR2 YYNGEE. CDR3 sequence (DNA): TGTGCCAGCAAGCCCACGCCCTTCAACAATGAGCAGTTCTTC. Its translation: CASKPTPFNNEQFF.

The chain carries TRBV7-9 and TRBJ1-1, with 7 bases lining up with TRBD1. Per germline, CDR1 SEHNR and CDR2 FQNEAQ (reference sequence). The junction had 4 bases not matched to a gene; V was cut back by 5 bases and J by 1 base. This CDR3 has 14 amino acids. The CDR3 DNA reads TGTGCCAGCAGCCCAAGACAGGGGAACACTGAAGCTTTCTTT. Amino acid sequence: CASSPRQGNTEAFF.

The CDR3 is CASSELGAADTQYF. In nucleotides, the CDR3 is TGTGCCAGCAGTGAATTAGGGGCGGCAGATACGCAGTATTTT. The chain employs TRBV25-1 and TRBJ2-3, with a weak D call TRBD1 (5 bases). The CDR3 loop spans 14 amino acids. Trimming cost V 1 base and J 4 bases, with 9 bases left between them. CDR1 is MGHDK and CDR2 is SYGVNS in the germline V gene.

The chain carries TRBV9 and TRBJ2-3, with D maybe TRBD1 (5 bases). V was clipped by 0 bases and J by 5 bases, with 10 bases between them. Germline values: CDR1 SGDLS, CDR2 YYNGEE. The CDR3 runs to 14 residues. CDR3 nucleotides: TGTGCCAGCAGCGTAGCTCAGGGTTTAGATACGCAGTATTTT. Its translation is CASSVAQGLDTQYF.

This clone was counted between two and nine times. The chain joins TRBV28 to TRBJ2-2; TRBD2 aligns across 8 bases. Germline assignment: CDR1 MDHEN and CDR2 SYDVKM. The CDR3 is made up of 16 amino acids. The V segment lost 6 bases and the J segment 4 bases; nucleotides outside the gene matches: 10. Written as DNA, the CDR3 is TGTGCCAGCAGAATCTCGGGCAGCGGGAGCACCGGGGAGCTGTTTTTT. Translating gives CASRISGSGSTGELFF.

This sequence joins TRBV28 and TRBJ2-7; 10 bases fit TRBD2. The CDR3 loop spans 15 amino acids. V lost 5 bases to trimming and J lost 5 bases; unmatched junction nucleotides: 9. Germline CDR1 and CDR2: MDHEN and SYDVKM. CDR3 protein: CASSTPSGRVNEQYF. CDR3 nucleotides: TGTGCCAGCAGTACTCCTAGCGGGAGAGTCAACGAGCAGTACTTC.

The chain is built from TRBV2 and TRBJ1-3, with D uncertain. There are 14 residues in the CDR3. CDR1 is SNHLY, CDR2 FYNNEI, per germline. V lost 8 bases to trimming and J lost 0 bases, with 11 bases between them. CDR3 region: CASGGRTSGNTIYF. As DNA, the CDR3 is TGTGCCAGCGGAGGACGGACCTCTGGAAACACCATATATTTT.

The chain links TRBV23-1 to TRBJ2-5; D is undetermined. TRBV23-1 is placed among ORFs of uncertain function. V shed 1 base and J shed 3 bases, with 9 bases lying between them. The CDR3 runs 14 residues. CDR3 DNA: TGCGCCAGCAGTCAATGTGTTGAGGAAGAGACCCAGTACTTC. Residues: CASSQCVEEETQYF.

The rearrangement joins TRBV27 to TRBJ2-1; 9 bases match TRBD1. This CDR3 is built from 16 residues. After removal of 0 bases from V and 6 bases from J, the junction contained 6 bases not matched to a gene. Germline CDR1 is MNHEY and CDR2 is SMNVEV (reference sequence). The CDR3, as DNA: TGTGCCAGCAGTTTATCCCCCGGGACAGGGCTCAATGAGCAGTTCTTC. This sequence encodes CASSLSPGTGLNEQFF.

The chain employs TRBV6-4 and TRBJ2-3; TRBD2 agrees at 9 bases. The germline CDR1 and CDR2 sequences are MRHNA and SNTAGT. With 8 bases clipped from V and 9 bases from J, the junction kept 18 bases outside the gene matches. CDR3 length: 16 amino acids. In DNA form, the CDR3 reads TGTGCCAGCTCGAACTTGGGCGGGGGGGCCGGTGGAACGCAGTATTTT. It codes for CASSNLGGGAGGTQYF.

Here the CDR3 DNA reads TGTGCCAGCGCCCGCAGGGGGCAAGAGACCCAGTACTTC. Translation gives CASARRGQETQYF. V and J are TRBV6-1 and TRBJ2-5; 7 bases are shared with TRBD1. V was clipped by 8 bases and J by 2 bases; unmatched bases: 5. Looked up from germline, CDR1 is MNHNS and CDR2 is SASEGT. CDR3 length equals 13 residues.

The chain combines TRBV7-9 with TRBJ1-1; D call uncertain. Trimming removed 3 bases at V and 5 bases at J, with 7 bases between. Germline V CDR1 and CDR2: SEHNR, FQNEAQ (reference sequence). CDR3 length equals 12 residues. The CDR3 nucleotides read TGTGCCAGCAGCTTTGAACAAACTGAAGCTTTCTTT. It yields the protein CASSFEQTEAFF.

The chain has TRBV9 and TRBJ2-2, with TRBD1 matching 7 bases. The CDR3 has 15 amino acids. V was pared by 4 bases and J by 7 bases, with 10 bases of the junction left unmatched. The germline V gene has CDR1 SGDLS and CDR2 YYNGEE. The CDR3 reads CASSSDRVSVGELFF. In DNA, the CDR3 is TGTGCCAGCAGCTCCGACAGGGTCAGCGTCGGGGAGCTGTTTTTT.

The rearrangement joins TRBV9 to TRBJ1-4; tentative D call: TRBD1 (6 bases). Germline V gene lookup returns CDR1 SGDLS and CDR2 YYNGEE. This CDR3 comprises 14 residues. The V end lost 0 bases, the J end lost 8 bases, and 11 bases lay between the germline ends. CDR3 coding DNA: TGTGCCAGCAGCGTAGACAGGGCCAGCGAAAAACTGTTTTTT. Amino acids: CASSVDRASEKLFF.

The chain has TRBV7-8 and TRBJ1-4, with D possibly being TRBD1 (6 bases). The V end lost 5 bases, the J end lost 8 bases, and 21 bases lay between the germline ends. The CDR3 spans 16 residues. Per the germline V gene, CDR1 is SGHVS and CDR2 is FQNEAQ. Here the CDR3 DNA reads TGTGCCAGCAGCCTTTCCTCCGGGACAAAAAGAGAAAAACTGTTTTTT. It codes for CASSLSSGTKREKLFF.

The CDR3 DNA follows: TGTGCCAGCAGTCAGAGCGGGGGGTCGGCCCAGTACTTC. Its translation: CASSQSGGSAQYF. The chain uses TRBV7-2 and TRBJ2-5; 9 bases align to TRBD2. Germline V gene sequence: CDR1 SGHTA, CDR2 FQGNSA. This CDR3 has 13 amino acids. V shed 6 bases, J shed 9 bases, and the junction held 8 bases outside the gene matches.

V usage is TRBV5-1 and J usage is TRBJ2-7; 8 bases match TRBD1. The germline V gene has CDR1 SGHRS and CDR2 YFSETQ. V lost 7 bases, J lost 2 bases, and 8 bases stayed unmatched. The CDR3 is 14 residues long. CDR3 sequence (DNA): TGCGCCAGCCACGGACAGGGAGTAACCTACGAGCAGTACTTC. Its protein is CASHGQGVTYEQYF.

The V and J genes are TRBV28 and TRBJ1-5, with unresolved D. The CDR3 length is 15 residues. The germline gives CDR1 MDHEN, CDR2 SYDVKM. Between the trimmed V and J ends, which lost 3 bases and 4 bases, there was a span of 13 bases. The CDR3 region has the DNA TGTGCCAGCAGTTTCTTATTGGGCTCAAATCAGCCCCAGCATTTT. Protein: CASSFLLGSNQPQHF.

The V and J genes are TRBV10-3 and TRBJ2-3; TRBD2 aligns across 11 bases. The CDR3 is 15 amino acids. The V segment lost 5 bases and the J segment 6 bases; nucleotides outside the gene matches: 7. The germline V gene encodes CDR1 ENHRY and CDR2 SYGVKD. CDR3 nucleotide sequence: TGTGCCATCAGTCCCCTAGCGGGGGGTGGGGATACGCAGTATTTT. This sequence encodes CAISPLAGGGDTQYF.

This chain uses TRBV18 with TRBJ1-2; D is undetermined. The CDR3 is 12 residues long. V gave up 3 bases and J gave up 8 bases, with 10 bases separating them. Per the germline V gene, CDR1 is KGHSH and CDR2 is LQKENI. The CDR3 DNA follows: TGTGCCAGCTCACCCAGCGGCTCCGGCTACACCTTC. As protein: CASSPSGSGYTF.

The chain links TRBV19 to TRBJ1-2, with TRBD1 identical over 10 bases. J lost 8 bases, V lost 3 bases, and 3 bases had no gene match. Germline V gives CDR1 LNHDA, CDR2 SQIVND (reference sequence). This CDR3 spans 13 amino acids. CDR3 sequence (DNA): TGTGCCAGTAGTATCGGGACAGGGGTGGGCTACACCTTC. As protein: CASSIGTGVGYTF.

This chain links TRBV7-2 with TRBJ2-4, with D perhaps TRBD1 (6 bases). The CDR3 has 15 residues. Germline V gene data show CDR1 as SGHTA and CDR2 as FQGNSA. With 5 bases removed from V and 1 base from J, the gap between germline ends came to 12 bases. CDR3 bases: TGTGCCAGCAGCCCCGACAGGCCGGCCAAAAACATTCAGTACTTC. Its protein is CASSPDRPAKNIQYF. The full variable domain, with the rest looked up from reference TRBV7-2 and TRBJ2-4, is GAGVSQSPSNKVTEKGKDVELRCDPISGHTALYWYRQSLGQGLEFLIYFQGNSAPDKSGLPSDRFSAERTGGSVSTLTIQRTQQEDSAVYLCASSPDRPAKNIQYFGAGTRLSVL.

J is TRBJ2-6 and V is TRBV6-5, with D unresolved. CDR1 is MNHEY, CDR2 SVGAGI, per germline. Between the trimmed V and J ends, which lost 4 bases and 0 bases, there was a span of 7 bases. This CDR3 is built from 15 residues. The CDR3 DNA sequence: TGTGCCAGCAGTTCCCCCAACTCTGGGGCCAACGTCCTGACTTTC. Encoded protein: CASSSPNSGANVLTF.

The rearrangement joins TRBV13 to TRBJ1-1; TRBD1 might be the D (5 bases). Germline CDR1 is PRHDT and CDR2 is FYEKMQ (reference sequence). V was trimmed by 5 bases and J by 2 bases, leaving 9 bases between them. This CDR3 has 13 residues. Here the CDR3 DNA reads TGTGCCAGCAGCCTCCGGACAAACACTGAAGCTTTCTTT. It translates to CASSLRTNTEAFF. Drawing the rest from reference TRBV13 and TRBJ1-1, the complete variable domain is AAGVIQSPRHLIKEKRETATLKCYPIPRHDTVYWYQQGPGQDPQFLISFYEKMQSDKGSIPDRFSAQQFSDYHSELNMSSLELGDSALYFCASSLRTNTEAFFGQGTRLTVV.

This chain links TRBV6-5 with TRBJ1-1; no firm D call. V lost 2 bases to trimming and J lost 4 bases, with 14 bases between them. CDR1 MNHEY and CDR2 SVGAGI come from the germline V gene. CDR3 length: 15 amino acids. CDR3 nucleotide sequence: TGTGCCAGCAGTTACCAGGAGGTAGGGCGCACTGAAGCTTTCTTT. Translating it yields CASSYQEVGRTEAFF.